A selection of T cell receptor beta chains follows, all from one sample in a study of T cell changes during pregnancy in multiple sclerosis. Libraries were prepared by immunoSEQ multiplex PCR; TCRdb keeps only in-frame clonotypes and omits some of them. Of some 31,000 clones listed, 80% to 90% are singletons. The specimen was CD8+ T cells from peripheral blood mononuclear cells, collected in the second trimester of pregnancy. The receptors were gathered from a female donor with multiple sclerosis, enrolled in a pregnancy study. Both conserved end residues are part of each CDR3. The D gene is left open where the match is weak. Clone size is given for some rows only: seen once, a few or many times, or a class if the clone is expanded.

D	V	size	J	CDR3	DNA
TRBD2	TRBV11-1	.	TRBJ2-7	CASSGQDGTSGSGEQYF	TGTGCCAGCAGCGGCCAAGATGGGACTAGCGGGAGTGGAGAGCAGTACTTC
.	TRBV6-5	.	TRBJ2-7	CASSYGGYSDEQYF	TGTGCCAGCAGTTACGGCGGGTACAGCGACGAGCAGTACTTC
TRBD2	TRBV28	.	TRBJ2-5	CASSFRGLAQETQYF	TGTGCCAGCAGTTTTCGTGGACTAGCTCAAGAGACCCAGTACTTC
.	TRBV5-8	once	TRBJ1-2	CASSSWTEINYGYTF	TGTGCCAGCAGCTCCTGGACAGAGATAAACTATGGCTACACCTTC
TRBD1	TRBV6-6	.	TRBJ1-5	CASSPGQTQPQHF	TGTGCCAGCAGCCCGGGACAGACTCAGCCCCAGCATTTT
.	TRBV7-7	.	TRBJ2-2	CASSQVGTNTGELFF	TGTGCTAGCAGCCAGGTTGGCACGAACACCGGGGAGCTGTTTTTT
.	TRBV28	once	TRBJ2-5	CASSLDGGIRGQETQYF	TGTGCCAGCAGTTTAGATGGAGGGATTCGAGGCCAAGAGACCCAGTACTTC
TRBD1	TRBV9	.	TRBJ2-3	CASSSTQGAGTDTQYF	TGTGCCAGCAGCTCCACCCAGGGGGCCGGCACAGATACGCAGTATTTT
TRBD2	TRBV4-2	.	TRBJ2-1	CASSQEGLAGEFGLYNKQFF	TGTGCCAGCAGCCAAGAAGGGCTAGCGGGAGAGTTCGGTCTCTACAATAAGCAGTTCTTC
.	TRBV27	.	TRBJ2-2	CASSSSEPNTGELFF	TGTGCCAGCTCATCTAGCGAACCGAACACCGGGGAGCTGTTTTTT
.	TRBV27	.	TRBJ2-3	CASSSYDTDTQYF	TGTGCCAGCAGTTCCTACGACACAGATACGCAGTATTTT
.	TRBV2	.	TRBJ2-3	CASSERLAGTDTQYF	TGTGCCAGCAGTGAAAGGTTAGCGGGCACAGATACGCAGTATTTT
TRBD1	TRBV13	.	TRBJ2-7	CASSSQGALLEQYF	TGTGCCAGCAGCTCCCAGGGGGCCCTCCTCGAGCAGTACTTC
TRBD2	TRBV7-8	.	TRBJ2-1	CASSWGLAGVGEQFF	TGTGCCAGCAGCTGGGGACTAGCGGGAGTTGGTGAGCAGTTCTTC
.	TRBV5-4	.	TRBJ1-6	CASSLRGSSYNSPLHF	TGTGCCAGCAGCTTGAGAGGGAGCTCCTATAATTCACCCCTCCACTTT
.	TRBV4-1	.	TRBJ1-1	CASSLDRNTEAFF	TGCGCCAGCAGCCTAGACAGGAACACTGAAGCTTTCTTT
.	TRBV13	.	TRBJ2-7	CASSSPGAYEQYF	TGTGCCAGCAGCTCCCCGGGGGCCTACGAGCAGTACTTC
.	TRBV16	few	TRBJ1-5	CASSQSGTGSGQPQHF	TGTGCCAGCAGCCAATCGGGCACAGGGAGTGGCCAGCCCCAGCATTTT
TRBD1	TRBV7-9	once	TRBJ2-7	CASWPGQGPYEQYF	TGTGCCAGTTGGCCGGGACAGGGGCCCTACGAGCAGTACTTC
TRBD1	TRBV4-2	.	TRBJ2-2	CASSQGTGVDTGELFF	TGTGCCAGCAGCCAGGGGACAGGGGTGGACACCGGGGAGCTGTTTTTT
TRBD1	TRBV19	medium-sized	TRBJ2-1	CASSMTGLDEQFF	TGTGCCAGTAGTATGACAGGGCTGGATGAGCAGTTCTTC
.	TRBV7-9	.	TRBJ2-2	CASSFQGPNTGELFF	TGTGCCAGCAGCTTCCAGGGGCCAAACACCGGGGAGCTGTTTTTT
.	TRBV5-1	.	TRBJ2-7	CASSLRAGGAYEQYF	TGCGCCAGCAGCTTGAGGGCGGGTGGGGCCTACGAGCAGTACTTC
.	TRBV4-3	.	TRBJ1-6	CASSQQGLINSPLHF	TGCGCCAGCAGCCAACAGGGGTTAATTAATTCACCCCTCCACTTT
TRBD1	TRBV18	.	TRBJ1-1	CASSPGTGGTEAFF	TGTGCCAGCTCACCAGGGACAGGGGGTACTGAAGCTTTCTTT
.	TRBV27	.	TRBJ2-1	CASSLSASSYNEQFF	TGTGCCAGCAGTTTATCTGCCAGCTCCTACAATGAGCAGTTCTTC
.	TRBV6-6	.	TRBJ2-7	CASRDTAYEQYF	TGTGCCAGCAGGGACACCGCCTACGAGCAGTACTTC
.	TRBV6-5	.	TRBJ1-6	CASSAYNSPLHF	TGTGCCAGCAGTGCGTATAATTCACCCCTCCACTTT
.	TRBV7-2	.	TRBJ2-6	CASSLVGAGANVLTF	TGTGCCAGCAGCTTAGTAGGGGCTGGGGCCAACGTCCTGACTTTC
.	TRBV21-1	.	TRBJ2-3	CASSKGQGYSGDTQYF	TGTGCCAGCAGCAAGGGACAGGGGTATAGTGGAGATACGCAGTATTTT
TRBD2	TRBV7-3	.	TRBJ2-5	CASSLGGEETQYF	TGTGCCAGCAGCTTAGGGGGGGAAGAGACCCAGTACTTC
TRBD2	TRBV4-1	.	TRBJ2-7	CASSQDTLSGRDLEEQYF	TGCGCCAGCAGCCAAGATACCCTTAGCGGGAGGGATCTTGAGGAGCAGTACTTC
TRBD1	TRBV6-5	.	TRBJ1-2	CASSYSGQGAGGYTF	TGTGCCAGCAGTTACTCGGGACAGGGGGCGGGTGGCTACACCTTC
.	TRBV15	.	TRBJ2-7	CATSTTVNNSYEQYF	TGTGCCACCAGTACGACAGTAAACAACTCCTACGAGCAGTACTTC
.	TRBV5-1	.	TRBJ2-1	CASSLEAGNEQFF	TGCGCCAGCAGCTTGGAGGCGGGCAATGAGCAGTTCTTC
TRBD1	TRBV7-9	.	TRBJ2-1	CASSFPDRGVYNEQFF	TGTGCCAGCAGCTTCCCCGACAGGGGGGTCTACAATGAGCAGTTCTTC
TRBD1	TRBV28	.	TRBJ1-6	CASRTGLSSYNSPLHF	TGTGCCAGCAGGACAGGGTTGAGCTCCTATAATTCACCCCTCCACTTT
.	TRBV1	few	TRBJ2-2	CTSSHPASGRYAGELFF	TGCACCAGCAGCCACCCAGCTAGCGGGAGATATGCCGGGGAGCTGTTTTTT
.	TRBV2	.	TRBJ1-5	CASVDRLGNQPQHF	TGTGCCAGCGTAGACAGACTAGGCAATCAGCCCCAGCATTTT
TRBD1	TRBV19	.	TRBJ2-1	CASRRVGDRGDNEQFF	TGTGCCAGTCGAAGAGTGGGGGACAGGGGCGACAATGAGCAGTTCTTC
TRBD1	TRBV4-1	once	TRBJ2-1	CASSHDAGTVNEQFF	TGCGCCAGCAGCCATGACGCCGGGACAGTAAATGAGCAGTTCTTC
.	TRBV7-5	.	TRBJ2-2	CARSRGLGNTGELFF	TGTGCCAGAAGCCGCGGACTAGGAAACACCGGGGAGCTGTTTTTT
.	TRBV9	.	TRBJ1-1	CASSKLVTGNTEAFF	TGTGCCAGCAGCAAACTTGTCACGGGGAACACTGAAGCTTTCTTT
TRBD2	TRBV29-1	.	TRBJ2-1	CSAEGAGSSYNEQFF	TGCAGCGCTGAGGGAGCGGGAAGCTCCTACAATGAGCAGTTCTTC
.	TRBV7-8	.	TRBJ1-2	CASSLVGGRGYTF	TGTGCCAGCAGCTTAGTAGGAGGCCGGGGCTACACCTTC
.	TRBV28	.	TRBJ2-3	CASSLLAGTLTDTQYF	TGTGCCAGCAGTTTACTCGCGGGAACCCTCACAGATACGCAGTATTTT
TRBD2	TRBV7-9	.	TRBJ2-7	CASSTSGGAPYEQYF	TGTGCCAGCAGCACTAGCGGGGGGGCACCCTACGAGCAGTACTTC
TRBD1	TRBV7-9	.	TRBJ1-6	CASSRTGDGHNSPLHF	TGTGCCAGCAGCCGGACAGGAGATGGCCATAATTCACCCCTCCACTTT
.	TRBV6-5	.	TRBJ2-2	CASSYVQGSGELFF	TGTGCCAGCAGTTACGTTCAGGGATCCGGGGAGCTGTTTTTT
TRBD1	TRBV11-3	.	TRBJ2-7	CVKGSGTVIFYEQYF	TGTGTCAAGGGGTCCGGGACAGTCATTTTTTACGAGCAGTACTTC
.	TRBV5-4	.	TRBJ1-3	CASSLGYRQGPDTIYF	TGTGCCAGCAGCTTGGGTTACCGACAAGGCCCAGACACTATATATTTT
TRBD2	TRBV6-4	.	TRBJ2-5	CASSDSSGRETQYF	TGTGCCAGCAGTGACTCTAGCGGGAGAGAGACCCAGTACTTC
TRBD2	TRBV7-8	.	TRBJ2-3	CASSLGGLAGGSDTQYF	TGTGCCAGCAGCTTGGGGGGACTAGCGGGAGGTTCAGATACGCAGTATTTT